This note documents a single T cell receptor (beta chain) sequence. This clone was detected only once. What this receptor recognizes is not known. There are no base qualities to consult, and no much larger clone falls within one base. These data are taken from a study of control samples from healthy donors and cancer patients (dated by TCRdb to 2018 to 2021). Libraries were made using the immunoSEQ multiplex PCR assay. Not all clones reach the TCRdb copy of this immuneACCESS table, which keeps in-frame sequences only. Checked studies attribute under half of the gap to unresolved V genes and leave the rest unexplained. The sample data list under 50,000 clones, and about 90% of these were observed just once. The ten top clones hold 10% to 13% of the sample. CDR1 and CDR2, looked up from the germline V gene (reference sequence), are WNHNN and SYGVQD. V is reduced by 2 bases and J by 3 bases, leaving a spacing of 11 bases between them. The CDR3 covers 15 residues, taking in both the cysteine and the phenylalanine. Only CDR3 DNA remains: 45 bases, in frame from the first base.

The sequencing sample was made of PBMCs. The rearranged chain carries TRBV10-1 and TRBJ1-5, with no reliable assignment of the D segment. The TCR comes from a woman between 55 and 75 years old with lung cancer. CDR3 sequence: CASSEIGRYNQPQHF. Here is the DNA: TGCGCCAGCAGTGAGATAGGCAGATACAATCAGCCCCAGCATTTT.